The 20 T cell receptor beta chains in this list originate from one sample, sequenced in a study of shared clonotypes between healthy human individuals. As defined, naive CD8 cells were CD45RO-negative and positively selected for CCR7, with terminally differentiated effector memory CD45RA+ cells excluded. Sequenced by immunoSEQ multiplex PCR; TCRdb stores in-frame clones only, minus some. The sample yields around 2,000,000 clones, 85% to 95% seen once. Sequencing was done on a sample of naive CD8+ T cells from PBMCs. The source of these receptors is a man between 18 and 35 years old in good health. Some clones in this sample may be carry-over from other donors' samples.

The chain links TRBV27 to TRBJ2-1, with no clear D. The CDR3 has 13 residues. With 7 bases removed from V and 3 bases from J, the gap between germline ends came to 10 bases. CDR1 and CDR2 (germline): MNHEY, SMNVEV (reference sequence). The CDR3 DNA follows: TGTGCCAGCACCTATTCAGGCTACAATGAGCAGTTCTTC. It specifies CASTYSGYNEQFF.

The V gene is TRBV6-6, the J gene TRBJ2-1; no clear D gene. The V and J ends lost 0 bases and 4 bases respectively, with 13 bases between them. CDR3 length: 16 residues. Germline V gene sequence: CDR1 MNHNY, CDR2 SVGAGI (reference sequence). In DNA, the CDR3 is TGTGCCAGCAGTTACTCGGGCAGCGTTCTGTACAATGAGCAGTTCTTC. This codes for CASSYSGSVLYNEQFF.

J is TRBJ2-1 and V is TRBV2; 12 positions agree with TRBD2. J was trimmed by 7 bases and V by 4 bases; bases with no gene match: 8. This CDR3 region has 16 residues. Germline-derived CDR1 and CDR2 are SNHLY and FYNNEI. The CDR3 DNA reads TGTGCCAGCAGTGCACTAGCGGGAGGCGCGGCGAATGAGCAGTTCTTC. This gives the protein CASSALAGGAANEQFF.

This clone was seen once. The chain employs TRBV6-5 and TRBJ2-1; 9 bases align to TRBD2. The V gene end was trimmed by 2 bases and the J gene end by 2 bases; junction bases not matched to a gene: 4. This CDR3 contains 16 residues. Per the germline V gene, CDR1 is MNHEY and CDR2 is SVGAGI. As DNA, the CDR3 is TGTGCCAGCAGTTACGGACTAGCGCGTGCCTACAATGAGCAGTTCTTC. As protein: CASSYGLARAYNEQFF.

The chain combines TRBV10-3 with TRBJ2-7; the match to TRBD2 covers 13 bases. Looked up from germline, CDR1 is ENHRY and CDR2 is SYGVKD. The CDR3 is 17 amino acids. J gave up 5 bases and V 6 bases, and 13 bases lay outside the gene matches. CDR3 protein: CAIRAGLAGVGKDEQYF. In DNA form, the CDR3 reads TGTGCCATCAGGGCTGGACTAGCGGGAGTCGGAAAAGACGAGCAGTACTTC.

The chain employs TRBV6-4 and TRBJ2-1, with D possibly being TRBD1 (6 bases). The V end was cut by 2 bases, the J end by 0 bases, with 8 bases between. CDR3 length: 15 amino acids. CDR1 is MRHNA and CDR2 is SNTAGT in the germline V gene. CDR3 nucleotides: TGTGCCAGCAGTGACCAGGGGTCCTCCTACAATGAGCAGTTCTTC. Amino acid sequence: CASSDQGSSYNEQFF.

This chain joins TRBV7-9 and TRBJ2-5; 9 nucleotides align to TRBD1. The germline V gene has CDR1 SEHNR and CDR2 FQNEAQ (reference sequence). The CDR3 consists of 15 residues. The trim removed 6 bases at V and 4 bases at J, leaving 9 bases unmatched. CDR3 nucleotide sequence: TGTGCCAGCAGGAACCTTAAGACAGGGGGAGAGACCCAGTACTTC. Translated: CASRNLKTGGETQYF.

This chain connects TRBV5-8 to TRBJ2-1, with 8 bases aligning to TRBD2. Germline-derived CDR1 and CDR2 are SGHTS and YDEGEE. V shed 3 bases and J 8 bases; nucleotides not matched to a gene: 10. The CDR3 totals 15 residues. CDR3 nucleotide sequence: TGTGCCAGCAGCTACGGACTAGCTTCTTGGGATGAGCAGTTCTTC. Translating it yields CASSYGLASWDEQFF.

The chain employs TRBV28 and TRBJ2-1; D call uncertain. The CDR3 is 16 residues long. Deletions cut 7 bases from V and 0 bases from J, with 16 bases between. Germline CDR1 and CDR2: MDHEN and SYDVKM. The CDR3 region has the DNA TGTGCCAGCAATTACCTCGGAGCTAGCTCCTACAATGAGCAGTTCTTC. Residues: CASNYLGASSYNEQFF.

The CDR3 sequence: CASGLVLRGWTQYF. CDR3 sequence (DNA): TGTGCTAGTGGTTTGGTACTAAGGGGGTGGACCCAGTACTTC. The chain joins TRBV12-5 to TRBJ2-5, with D perhaps matching TRBD1 (6 bases). CDR3 size: 14 residues. Germline V gives CDR1 LGHNT, CDR2 FRNRAP. V was shortened by 0 bases and J by 7 bases, with 12 bases between the two germline ends.

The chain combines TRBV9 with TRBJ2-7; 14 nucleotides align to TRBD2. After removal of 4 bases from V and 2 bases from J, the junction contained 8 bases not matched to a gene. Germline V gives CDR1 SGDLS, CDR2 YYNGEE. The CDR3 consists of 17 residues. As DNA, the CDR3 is TGTGCCAGCAGCTCGGGACTAGCGGGAGAATCTCCCTACGAGCAGTACTTC. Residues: CASSSGLAGESPYEQYF.

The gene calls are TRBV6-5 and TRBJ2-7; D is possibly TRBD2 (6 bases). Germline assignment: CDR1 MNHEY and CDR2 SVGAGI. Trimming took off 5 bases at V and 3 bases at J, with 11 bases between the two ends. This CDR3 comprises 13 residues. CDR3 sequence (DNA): TGTGCCAGCAGTCAGGACTATTACTACGAGCAGTACTTC. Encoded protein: CASSQDYYYEQYF.

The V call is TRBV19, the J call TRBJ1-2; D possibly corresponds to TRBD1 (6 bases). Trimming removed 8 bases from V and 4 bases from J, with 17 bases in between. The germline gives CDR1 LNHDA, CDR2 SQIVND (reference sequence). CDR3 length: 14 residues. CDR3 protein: CASGLRGGGYGYTF. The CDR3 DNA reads TGTGCCAGTGGACTACGAGGGGGGGGCTATGGCTACACCTTC. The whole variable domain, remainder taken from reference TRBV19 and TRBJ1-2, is DGGITQSPKYLFRKEGQNVTLSCEQNLNHDAMYWYRQDPGQGLRLIYYSQIVNDFQKGDIAEGYSVSREKKESFPLTVTSAQKNPTAFYLCASGLRGGGYGYTFGSGTRLTVV.

The DNA for the CDR3 is TGTGCCAGCAGTTTATCGACGGGGCGGGGAGACACAGATACGCAGTATTTT. The encoded protein is CASSLSTGRGDTDTQYF. The chain carries TRBV27 and TRBJ2-3; tentative D call: TRBD2 (6 bases). Between the trimmed V and J ends, which lost 0 bases and 2 bases, there was a span of 15 bases. The CDR3 has 17 residues. From germline, CDR1 is MNHEY and CDR2 SMNVEV (reference sequence).

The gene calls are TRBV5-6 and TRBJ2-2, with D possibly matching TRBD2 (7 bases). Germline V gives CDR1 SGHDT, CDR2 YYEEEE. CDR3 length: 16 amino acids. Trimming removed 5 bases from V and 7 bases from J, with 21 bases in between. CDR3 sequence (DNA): TGTGCCAGCAGGGGGAGGGGACACCCTCAGGACGGGGAGCTGTTTTTT. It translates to CASRGRGHPQDGELFF.

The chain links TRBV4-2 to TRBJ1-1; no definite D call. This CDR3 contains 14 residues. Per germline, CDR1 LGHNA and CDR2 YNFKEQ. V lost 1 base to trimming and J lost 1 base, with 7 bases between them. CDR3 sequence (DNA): TGTGCCAGCAGCCAAGGGCGGGGGAACACTGAAGCTTTCTTT. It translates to CASSQGRGNTEAFF.

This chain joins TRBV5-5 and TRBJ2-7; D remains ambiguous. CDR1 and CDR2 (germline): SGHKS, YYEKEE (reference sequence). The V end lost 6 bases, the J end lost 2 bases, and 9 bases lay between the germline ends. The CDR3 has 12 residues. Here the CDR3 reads CASTNGTYEQYF. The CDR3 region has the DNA TGTGCCAGCACCAACGGAACCTACGAGCAGTACTTC.

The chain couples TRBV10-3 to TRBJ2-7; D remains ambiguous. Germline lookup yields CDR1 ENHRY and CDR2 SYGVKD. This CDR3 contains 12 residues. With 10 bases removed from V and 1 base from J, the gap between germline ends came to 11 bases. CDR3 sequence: CATLDGSYEQYF. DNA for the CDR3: TGTGCCACCCTGGACGGATCCTACGAGCAGTACTTC.

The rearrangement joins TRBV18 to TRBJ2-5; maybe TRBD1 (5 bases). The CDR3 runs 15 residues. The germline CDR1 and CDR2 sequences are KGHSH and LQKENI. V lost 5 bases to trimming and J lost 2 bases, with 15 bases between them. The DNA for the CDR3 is TGTGCCAGCTCAGAAACAGGCACCCTTCAAGAGACCCAGTACTTC. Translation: CASSETGTLQETQYF.

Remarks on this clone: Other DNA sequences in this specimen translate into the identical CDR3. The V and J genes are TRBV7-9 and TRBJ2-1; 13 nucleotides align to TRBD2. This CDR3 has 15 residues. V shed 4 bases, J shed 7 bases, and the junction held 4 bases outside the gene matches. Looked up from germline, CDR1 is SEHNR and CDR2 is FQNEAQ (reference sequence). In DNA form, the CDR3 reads TGTGCCAGCAGCTCCAGACTAGCGGGAGGTAATGAGCAGTTCTTC. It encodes CASSSRLAGGNEQFF.